The clone carrying this T cell receptor (beta chain) was counted ten times or more. This specimen belongs to a study of T cells in Graves' hyperthyroidism and ophthalmopathy. Ophthalmopathy cases met thresholds of Clinical Activity Score at least 3, NOSPECS grade at least 4 and duration under 3 months. CDR1 SEHNR and CDR2 FQNEAQ come from the germline V gene (reference sequence). The CDR3 spans 17 residues. The trim removed 4 bases at V and 4 bases at J, leaving 13 bases unmatched. TCR beta CDR3 regions were amplified from RNA. Using the HTBI primer set, a first-round RT-PCR was run on the TCR CDR3. TCRdb itself ran the multiplex PCR reads through MiXCR, one entry per CDR3 protein. The sample has about 380,000 distinct CDR3 sequences, around 13% seen once.

The sample was blood. This receptor was obtained from a woman in her 30s with Graves' ophthalmopathy. The chain is built from TRBV7-9 and TRBJ2-3, with 8 bases lining up with TRBD1. CDR3: CASSSGFGQGRADTQYF. The CDR3, as DNA: TGTGCCAGCAGCTCGGGATTTGGACAGGGCCGGGCAGATACGCAGTATTTT.